This T cell receptor (beta chain) was observed in a study of CD8 T cells in Susac syndrome (dated by TCRdb to between 2018 and 2021). For the wider study: Whether CD8+ T cell activation and differentiation in Susac syndrome was antigen driven was tested using repertoire sequencing. What the work shows at the level of the full study, not this receptor alone: The number of individuals in the TCR sequencing and HLA analysis was acknowledged as relatively small.

This clonotype has only one observation. It has no known antigen specificity. The record has no base qualities; no much larger clone is one base away. One read alone is a weak basis. From cysteine to phenylalanine, the CDR3 is 13 amino acids long. The DNA shown is the 39-base CDR3, in frame from base 1. Looking up the germline V gene yields CDR1 SGHRS and CDR2 YFSETQ. Trimming costs V 5 bases and J 4 bases, and their ends lie 12 bases apart. RNA was extracted with the RNeasy kit and 0.5 to 1 ug was reverse transcribed using random hexamers. TCR beta CDR3 regions were amplified with the immunoSEQ multiplex PCR assay covering 54 Vbeta and 13 Jbeta segments. Bias from PCR amplification was corrected by using a synthetic template baseline for primer optimization and for computational correction. Per the source publication's procedure: Reads were assigned to V, D and J genes according to IMGT and analyzed in immunoSEQ Analyzer, with only productive sequences retained. Clonality was calculated as one minus the Shannon entropy normalized by log2 of the number of productive unique sequences. Public and private clones were assessed among the 100 most prevalent clones of each patient and control. Susac-specific clones were defined as absent from healthy and MS cohorts, 850 to 1,300 published viral clones and other ImmuneACCESS disease sequences. The public reads were reanalyzed by TCRdb: fastp trimming at Q25, MiXCR alignment, in-frame beta chains only. Merged by CDR3 protein, the rows form single entries marked with the most common genes and DNA. The V and J calls follow TCRdb's processing rather than the paper's. The sample table holds approximately 160,000 distinct CDR3 sequences, of which 94% were seen once. Of the sample, about 0.094% falls within the top ten clones.

Peripheral blood CD8+ and CD4+ T cells from healthy donors, Susac syndrome patients and multiple sclerosis patients were profiled using high-throughput TCR beta sequencing. The multiple sclerosis controls were treatment-naive patients whose relapsing-remitting disease, either stable or active, fulfilled the revised McDonald criteria. CD8+ TEMRA cells were enriched by FACS, while bulk CD8+ and CD4+ T cells were purified by magnetic negative isolation. Blood was collected in EDTA tubes and processed within 24 hours, with PBMCs isolated through density gradient centrifugation. PBMCs intended for TCR sequencing were frozen in liquid nitrogen and were later thawed in a 37 degrees C water bath. The sorted or isolated CD4+, CD8+ and CD8+ TEMRA cells reached a purity of at least 90%.

Input material: CD4+ T cells from PBMCs. This clonotype was sampled from a human donor with multiple sclerosis. The chain employs TRBV5-1 and TRBJ1-1, and possibly TRBD1, on 5 matching bases. The CDR3 corresponds to CASRGTATTEAFF. The DNA is TGCGCCAGCAGGGGGACGGCGACCACTGAAGCTTTCTTT. Where the CDR3 stops, the reference TRBV5-1 and TRBJ1-1 genes take over; the full variable domain is KAGVTQTPRYLIKTRGQQVTLSCSPISGHRSVSWYQQTPGQGLQFLFEYFSETQRNKGNFPGRFSGRQFSNSRSEMNVSTLELGDSALYLCASRGTATTEAFFGQGTRLTVV.